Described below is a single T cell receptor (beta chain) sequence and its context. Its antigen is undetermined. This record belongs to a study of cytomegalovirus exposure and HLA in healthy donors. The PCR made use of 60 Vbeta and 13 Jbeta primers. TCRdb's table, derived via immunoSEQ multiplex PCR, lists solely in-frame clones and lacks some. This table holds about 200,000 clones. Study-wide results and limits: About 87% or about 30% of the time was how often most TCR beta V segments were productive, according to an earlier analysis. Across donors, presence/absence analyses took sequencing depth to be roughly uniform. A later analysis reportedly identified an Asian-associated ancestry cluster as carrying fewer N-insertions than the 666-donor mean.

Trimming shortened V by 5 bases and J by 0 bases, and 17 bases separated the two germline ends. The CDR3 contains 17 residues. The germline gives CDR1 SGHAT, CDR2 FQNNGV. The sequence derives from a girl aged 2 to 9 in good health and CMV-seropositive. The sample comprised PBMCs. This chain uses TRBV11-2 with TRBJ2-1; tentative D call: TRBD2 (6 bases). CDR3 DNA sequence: TGTGCCAGCAGCACACGTGGGACTTCAAGCTCCTACAATGAGCAGTTCTTC. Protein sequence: CASSTRGTSSSYNEQFF.